This T cell receptor (beta chain) was documented in a study of molecular identifiers for immune sequencing clone quantification. Study-wide results and caveats: The share of molecules held by clones above 20 RNA copies was over 99% in effector cells and under 1% in naive cells. Same-barcode identical TCR molecules could make highly expanded clones look smaller than they are.

In TCRdb, the PCR reads were re-called with MiXCR into one record per CDR3 protein. The table has some 320,000 distinct CDR3 sequences, about 23% seen once; the top ten hold around 0.7%. Of note for this clonotype: Its antigen is undetermined.

The CDR3 is 18 amino acids. CDR1 SGHVS and CDR2 FNYEAQ come from the germline V gene. V lost 1 base, J lost 0 bases, and 15 bases lay in between. The clonotype originates from a human donor in good health. Some libraries in this study had Jurkat cell RNA spiked in. Source material: naive CD8+ T cells from blood, with Jurkat cell RNA spiked in. The sample's subset: FACS-sorted CD8+CD4-CCR7+CD45RA+ naive T cells. The rearrangement links TRBV7-6 to TRBJ1-4; a possible D gene is TRBD1 (6 bases). The CDR3 nucleotides are TGTGCCAGCAGCTTAGAGGCGGGACAAGATACAACTAATGAAAAACTGTTTTTT. This sequence encodes CASSLEAGQDTTNEKLFF.